This TCR beta chain comes out of a study of shared clonotypes between healthy human individuals. Study-wide background: Two female and a few male donors aged 18 to 49 were enrolled.

Sequenced by immunoSEQ multiplex PCR; TCRdb stores in-frame clones only, minus some. The profile covers roughly 300,000 clones, with more than 60% appearing a single time and 8.5% to 12% taken by the ten largest. CDR1 is MNHEY, CDR2 SMNVEV, per germline (reference sequence). Trimming at V came to 5 bases and at J to 6 bases, leaving 11 bases not matched to a gene. The CDR3 has 15 amino acids. This clonotype was obtained from a man in his thirties or forties in good health. The specimen sequenced was memory CD4+ T cells sorted from blood. Subset noted: CD45RA-negative fraction. This rearrangement joins TRBV27 to TRBJ2-3, with 7 bases identical to TRBD2. This chain's CDR3 is CASSPLVMREDTQYF. The CDR3 coding sequence is TGTGCCAGCAGTCCCCTCGTTATGCGGGAGGATACGCAGTATTTT.